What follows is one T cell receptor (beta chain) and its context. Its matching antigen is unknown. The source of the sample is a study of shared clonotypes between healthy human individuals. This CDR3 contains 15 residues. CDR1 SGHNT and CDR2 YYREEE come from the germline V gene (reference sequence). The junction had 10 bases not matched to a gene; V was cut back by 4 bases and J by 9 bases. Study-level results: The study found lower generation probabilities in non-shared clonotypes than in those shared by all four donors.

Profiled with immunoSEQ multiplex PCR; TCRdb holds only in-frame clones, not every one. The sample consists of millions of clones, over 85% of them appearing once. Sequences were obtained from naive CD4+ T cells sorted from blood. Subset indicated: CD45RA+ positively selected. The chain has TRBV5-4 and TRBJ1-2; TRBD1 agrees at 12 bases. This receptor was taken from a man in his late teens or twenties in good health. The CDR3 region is CASSLPRDRGLRYTF. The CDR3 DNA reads TGTGCCAGCAGCCTACCTCGGGACAGGGGGCTGCGCTACACCTTC.